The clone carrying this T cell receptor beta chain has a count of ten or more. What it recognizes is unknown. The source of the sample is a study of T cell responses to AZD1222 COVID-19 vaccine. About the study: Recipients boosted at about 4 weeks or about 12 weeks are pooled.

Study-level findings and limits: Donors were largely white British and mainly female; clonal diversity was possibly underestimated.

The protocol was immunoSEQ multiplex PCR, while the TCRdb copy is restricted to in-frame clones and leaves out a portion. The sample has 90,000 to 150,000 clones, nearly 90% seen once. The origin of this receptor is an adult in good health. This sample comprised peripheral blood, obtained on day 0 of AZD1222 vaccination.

The CDR3 sequence is CASSLGGMMEKLFF. The CDR3 nucleotides read TGTGCCAGCAGCTTAGGGGGGATGATGGAAAAACTGTTTTTT. J is TRBJ1-4 and V is TRBV7-8; D possibly corresponds to TRBD1 (5 bases). V shed 1 base and J shed 8 bases, with 11 bases lying between them. The CDR3 is made up of 14 amino acids. CDR1 and CDR2 (germline): SGHVS, FQNEAQ.